Below, 15 T cell receptor beta chains from the same sample are listed, as sequenced in a study of CD8 T cells in ankylosing spondylitis. Which antigens these TCRs recognize remains unknown. The study's findings and limits: Characteristic, it appeared, of ankylosing spondylitis blood was a TCR beta motif of about eight highly homologous variants.

TCRdb itself ran the 5' RACE reads through MiXCR, one entry per CDR3 protein. The sample gives 750,000 to 850,000 distinct CDR3 sequences, 10% to 15% of which show up once; 0.45% to 0.6% is in the top ten. The sample consisted of blood, either unsorted or a sorted T cell fraction (not recorded which). The receptors originated from a male donor with ankylosing spondylitis.

In DNA form, the CDR3 reads TGCGCCAGCAGCCAAGATCTTTGGGATGGGGCTGGAAACACCATATATTTT. It yields the protein CASSQDLWDGAGNTIYF. The chain combines TRBV4-3 with TRBJ1-3; D not resolved. Germline CDR1 LGHNA, CDR2 YSLEER. CDR3 size: 17 residues. V was shortened by 0 bases and J by 2 bases, with 14 bases between the two germline ends.

This clonotype showed up just a few times. The chain has TRBV28 and TRBJ2-7; a weak D match, TRBD1 (5 bases). Between the trimmed V and J ends, which lost 7 bases and 6 bases, there was a span of 19 bases. The CDR3 has 14 residues. Germline V lookup: CDR1 MDHEN, CDR2 SYDVKM. The CDR3 region is CASTSPRLTGEQYF. For the CDR3, the DNA is TGTGCCAGCACCTCACCCCGATTAACAGGCGAGCAGTACTTC.

This clonotype appeared a few times. J is TRBJ1-2 and V is TRBV15; 7 bases line up with TRBD1. V dropped 7 bases and J dropped 4; count of bases not matched to a gene: 6. CDR1 and CDR2 (germline): LNHNV, YYDKDF (reference sequence). This CDR3 contains 13 residues. The CDR3 loop reads CATMKQGFYGYTF. DNA for the CDR3: TGTGCCACCATGAAACAGGGGTTCTATGGCTACACCTTC.

This clonotype has a handful of counts. CDR3 in amino acids: CASRQRGTGELFF. The CDR3 nucleotides are TGTGCCAGCAGGCAACGAGGCACCGGGGAGCTGTTTTTT. The rearrangement links TRBV7-9 to TRBJ2-2; no clear D gene. The germline V gene encodes CDR1 SEHNR and CDR2 FQNEAQ (reference sequence). V was cut by 6 bases and J by 4 bases, with 9 bases left in between. There are 13 residues in the CDR3.

This rearrangement joins TRBV20-1 to TRBJ2-1, with a tentative D call TRBD2 (5 bases). The CDR3 extends over 13 amino acids. Germline CDR1 reads DFQATT; CDR2 reads SNEGSKA (reference sequence). Trimming took 5 bases from V and 6 from J, leaving 14 bases between them. CDR3 region: CSAGTTRFNEQFF. CDR3 DNA sequence: TGCAGTGCTGGAACCACTAGGTTCAATGAGCAGTTCTTC.

The sample holds many counts of this clonotype. The chain has TRBV6-5 and TRBJ1-1; TRBD1 is a possible D gene (5 bases). Trimming left V 0 bases short and J 4 bases short, with 9 bases between. This CDR3 contains 14 residues. Per germline, CDR1 MNHEY and CDR2 SVGAGI. DNA for the CDR3: TGTGCCAGCAGTTACTCTGGGGGAGTCACTGAAGCTTTCTTT. Amino acid sequence: CASSYSGGVTEAFF.

The chain employs TRBV20-1 and TRBJ1-1; D is unresolved. Trimming took 0 bases from V and 1 from J, leaving 12 bases between them. CDR1 and CDR2 (germline): DFQATT, SNEGSKA (reference sequence). The CDR3 loop spans 15 amino acids. This chain's CDR3 is CSAREPNSRNTEAFF. CDR3 coding DNA: TGCAGTGCTAGAGAACCAAATAGTAGGAACACTGAAGCTTTCTTT.

The chain has TRBV5-6 and TRBJ2-1, with 8 bases aligning to TRBD2. This CDR3 is 18 amino acids long. Trimming removed 3 bases from V and 1 base from J; junction bases left unmatched: 12. CDR1 and CDR2 (germline): SGHDT, YYEEEE. The CDR3 DNA sequence: TGTGCCAGCAGCTCTTTCTTTCTTACTAGCGGTTCCTACAATGAGCAGTTCTTC. Its translation: CASSSFFLTSGSYNEQFF.

This clonotype has only a few counts. The chain employs TRBV20-1 and TRBJ1-6; D remains unclear. Germline CDR1 and CDR2: DFQATT and SNEGSKA (reference sequence). The CDR3 contains 14 residues. Trimming shortened V by 7 bases and J by 10 bases, and 20 bases separated the two germline ends. As DNA, the CDR3 is TGCAGTGGAGACCCCGTGGGGTTGGGGTCACCCCTCCACTTT. Its translation is CSGDPVGLGSPLHF.

The V gene is TRBV11-2, the J gene TRBJ2-3; 9 bases are shared with TRBD2. Germline CDR1 SGHAT, CDR2 FQNNGV. The CDR3 has 18 residues. V lost 1 base, J lost 1 base, and 9 bases stayed unmatched. CDR3 bases: TGTGCCAGCAGCTTAGGCGTATACGCGGGAGGGCGCACAGATACGCAGTATTTT. Translating gives CASSLGVYAGGRTDTQYF.

In its sample, this clonotype was seen a few times. This sequence joins TRBV28 and TRBJ1-5, with 7 bases that match TRBD1. This CDR3 is built from 16 residues. Germline V lookup: CDR1 MDHEN, CDR2 SYDVKM. Trimming took 4 bases from V and 2 from J; bases not matched to a gene: 8. CDR3 in amino acids: CASSSGGTGGNQPQHF. The DNA of the CDR3 is TGTGCCAGCAGTTCTGGAGGAACAGGGGGCAATCAGCCCCAGCATTTT.

This clonotype was seen ten or more times. The V call is TRBV20-1, the J call TRBJ2-7; 7 nucleotides align to TRBD2. Trimming cost V 4 bases and J 6 bases; bases outside gene matches: 15. Per germline, CDR1 DFQATT and CDR2 SNEGSKA (reference sequence). This CDR3 comprises 15 residues. The CDR3 sequence is CSATSLAGALAEQYF. CDR3 DNA sequence: TGCAGTGCTACTTCGTTAGCGGGCGCCTTGGCCGAGCAGTACTTC.

The table lists this clonotype with a few counts. The CDR3 DNA sequence: TGTGCCAGCAGTTTCGGAGAACGTGCCTATGGCTACACCTTC. Encoded protein: CASSFGERAYGYTF. This chain links TRBV6-2 or TRBV6-3 with TRBJ1-2; unclear D gene. The germline V and J ends were trimmed by 4 bases and 4 bases, with 13 bases remaining between them. CDR1 is MNHEY and CDR2 is SVGEGT in the germline V gene. CDR3 length: 14 amino acids.

The chain employs TRBV29-1 and TRBJ2-5, with 9 bases aligning to TRBD2. With V trimmed by 0 bases and J by 4 bases, 6 bases remained unmatched. This CDR3 contains 15 residues. Germline assignment: CDR1 SQVTM and CDR2 ANQGSEA. In nucleotides, the CDR3 is TGCAGCGTTGAAGATCCGGGACTAGCCTTAGAGACCCAGTACTTC. Protein: CSVEDPGLALETQYF.

V usage is TRBV6-2 or TRBV6-3 and J usage is TRBJ1-5; D is possibly TRBD1 (5 bases). The CDR3 has 14 amino acids. Trimming cost V 6 bases and J 7 bases, with 16 bases left between them. Germline lookup yields CDR1 MNHEY and CDR2 SVGEGT. The CDR3, as DNA: TGTGCCAGCAGGCCTGGGGAGGGGTGGCAGCCCCAGCATTTT. Translated: CASRPGEGWQPQHF.